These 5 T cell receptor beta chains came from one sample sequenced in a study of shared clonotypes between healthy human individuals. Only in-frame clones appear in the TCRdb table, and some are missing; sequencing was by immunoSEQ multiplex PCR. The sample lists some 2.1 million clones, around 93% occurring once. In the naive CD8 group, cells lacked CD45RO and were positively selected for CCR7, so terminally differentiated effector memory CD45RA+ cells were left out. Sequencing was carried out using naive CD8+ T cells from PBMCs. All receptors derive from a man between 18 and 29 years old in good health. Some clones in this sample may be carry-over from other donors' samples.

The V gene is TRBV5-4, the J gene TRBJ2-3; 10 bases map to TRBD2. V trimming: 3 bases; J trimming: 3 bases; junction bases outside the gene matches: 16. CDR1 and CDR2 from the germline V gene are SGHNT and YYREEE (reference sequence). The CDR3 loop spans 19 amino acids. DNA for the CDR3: TGTGCCAGCAGCTGGGAGACGCTAGCGGGAGCCCATGGGACAGATACGCAGTATTTT. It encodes CASSWETLAGAHGTDTQYF.

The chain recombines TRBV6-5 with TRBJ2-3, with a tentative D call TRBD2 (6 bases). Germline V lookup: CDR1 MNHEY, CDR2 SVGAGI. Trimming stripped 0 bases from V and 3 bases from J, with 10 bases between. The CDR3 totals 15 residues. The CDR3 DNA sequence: TGTGCCAGCAGTTACTCGTCCCGGGAGACAGATACGCAGTATTTT. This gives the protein CASSYSSRETDTQYF.

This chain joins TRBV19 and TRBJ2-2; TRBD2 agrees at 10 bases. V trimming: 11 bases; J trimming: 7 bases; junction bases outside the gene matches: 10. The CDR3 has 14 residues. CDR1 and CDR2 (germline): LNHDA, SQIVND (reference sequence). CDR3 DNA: TGTGCCTGTAAAGCGGGAGGGCCTTTCGGGGAGCTGTTTTTT. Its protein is CACKAGGPFGELFF.

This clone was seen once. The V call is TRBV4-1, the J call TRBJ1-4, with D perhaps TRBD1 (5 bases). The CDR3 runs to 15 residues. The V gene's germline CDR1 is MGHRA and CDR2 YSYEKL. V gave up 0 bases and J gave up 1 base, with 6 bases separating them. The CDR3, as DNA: TGCGCCAGCAGCCAAGAGAGGGGAACTAATGAAAAACTGTTTTTT. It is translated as CASSQERGTNEKLFF.

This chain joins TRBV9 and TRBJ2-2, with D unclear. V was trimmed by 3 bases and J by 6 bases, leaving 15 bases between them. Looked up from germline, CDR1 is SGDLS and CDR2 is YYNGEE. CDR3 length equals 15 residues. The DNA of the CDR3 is TGTGCCAGCAGCGCCCGGCCCGGCGGCGCCGGGGAGCTGTTTTTT. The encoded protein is CASSARPGGAGELFF.